Following are 24 T cell receptor beta chains from one sample sequenced in a study of cytomegalovirus exposure and HLA in healthy donors. Sequenced by immunoSEQ multiplex PCR; TCRdb stores in-frame clones only, minus some. Here the sample spans under 250,000 clones, 87% being singletons. Material: PBMCs. The receptors originated from a man younger than 35 in good health and CMV-seronegative.

This clone was observed a few times. The rearrangement uses TRBV10-1 and TRBJ2-2; maybe TRBD1 (5 bases). The CDR3 has 17 residues. The V gene's germline CDR1 is WNHNN and CDR2 SYGVQD (reference sequence). V was shortened by 0 bases and J by 0 bases, with 11 bases between the two germline ends. CDR3 sequence (DNA): TGCGCCAGCAGTGAGTCAGGGGAACCCGCGAACACCGGGGAGCTGTTTTTT. This translates into CASSESGEPANTGELFF.

Here the CDR3 DNA reads TGTGCCTGGAGGGGGACAGGGATCTATGGCTACACCTTC. This gives the protein CAWRGTGIYGYTF. This chain connects TRBV30 to TRBJ1-2; 9 bases map to TRBD1. V was clipped by 3 bases and J by 4 bases; unmatched bases: 3. This CDR3 spans 13 amino acids. The V gene's germline CDR1 is GTSNPN and CDR2 SVGIG (reference sequence).

This clone was picked up a small number of times. The chain combines TRBV5-1 with TRBJ2-1; 9 bases map to TRBD2. The V and J ends lost 0 bases and 0 bases, in that order; junction bases with no gene match: 4. The CDR3 is 17 residues long. Germline loops: CDR1 SGHRS, CDR2 YFSETQ. The CDR3 nucleotides are TGCGCCAGCAGCTTGGGGCTAGCGGGGAGCTCCTACAATGAGCAGTTCTTC. Translated: CASSLGLAGSSYNEQFF.

This rearrangement joins TRBV7-9 to TRBJ2-2; D not resolved. Trimming removed 1 base at V and 1 base at J, with 10 bases between. The CDR3 extends over 16 amino acids. Germline CDR1 and CDR2: SEHNR and FQNEAQ (reference sequence). Here the CDR3 reads CASSLDVDWNTGELFF. The CDR3 DNA is TGTGCCAGCAGCTTAGACGTCGACTGGAACACCGGGGAGCTGTTTTTT.

The rearrangement uses TRBV4-1 and TRBJ1-1; the D is unclear. V lost 3 bases, J lost 1 base, and 12 bases lay in between. The germline V gene has CDR1 MGHRA and CDR2 YSYEKL. The CDR3 runs to 15 residues. The CDR3 here is CASSHPATGNTEAFF. CDR3 nucleotide sequence: TGCGCCAGCAGCCACCCGGCGACGGGGAACACTGAAGCTTTCTTT.

This clone was seen a handful of times. This chain joins TRBV4-2 and TRBJ2-7; perhaps TRBD2 as D (5 bases). V was cut by 3 bases and J by 3 bases, with 9 bases left in between. The CDR3 is 13 residues long. The V gene's germline CDR1 is LGHNA and CDR2 YNFKEQ. The CDR3 DNA sequence: TGTGCCAGCAGCCACCCGGGAAGCTACGAGCAGTACTTC. Translated, it gives CASSHPGSYEQYF.

This clone was recorded only once. J is TRBJ1-1 and V is TRBV5-1, with 8 positions matching TRBD1. In germline, CDR1 is SGHRS, CDR2 YFSETQ. Germline trimming cut 2 bases from V and 8 bases from J; bases unmatched to any gene: 5. The CDR3 sequence is 13 residues long. CDR3 sequence: CASSLTGGAEAFF. CDR3 nucleotides: TGCGCCAGCAGCTTAACAGGGGGTGCGGAAGCTTTCTTT.

The sample holds one count of this clone. The V gene is TRBV6-5, the J gene TRBJ1-2; TRBD1 is a possible D gene (5 bases). The length of the CDR3 is 14 residues. Per germline, CDR1 MNHEY and CDR2 SVGAGI. Trimming pared 8 bases from V and 3 bases from J, leaving 16 bases between. As DNA, the CDR3 is TGTGCCAGCCTGACCCGAAGGGGCTACTATGGCTACACCTTC. As protein: CASLTRRGYYGYTF.

This chain uses TRBV4-3 with TRBJ2-7; D gene unclear. V was pared by 1 base and J by 0 bases, with 16 bases between. Germline V gives CDR1 LGHNA, CDR2 YSLEER. This CDR3 has 17 amino acids. CDR3 sequence: CASSQVKWSRSSYEQYF. The CDR3 bases are TGCGCCAGCAGCCAAGTAAAGTGGAGTAGGAGCTCCTACGAGCAGTACTTC.

This clone came up many times. V gene TRBV2 combines with J gene TRBJ1-5, with TRBD1 matching 8 bases. This CDR3 comprises 15 residues. Germline V gives CDR1 SNHLY, CDR2 FYNNEI. Trimming removed 4 bases from V and 7 bases from J; junction bases left unmatched: 9. The CDR3 protein is CASSVAGGSRQPQHF. The CDR3 coding sequence is TGTGCCAGCAGTGTGGCAGGGGGCAGTCGGCAGCCCCAGCATTTT.

The chain is built from TRBV7-2 and TRBJ2-1; TRBD1 might be the D (5 bases). V was clipped by 4 bases and J by 3 bases, with 7 bases between them. The CDR3 length is 13 residues. CDR1 and CDR2 (germline): SGHTA, FQGNSA. DNA for the CDR3: TGTGCCAGCAGCTGGGGCATCTACAATGAGCAGTTCTTC. It specifies CASSWGIYNEQFF.

The chain employs TRBV29-1 and TRBJ1-2; D gene uncertain. Germline assignment: CDR1 SQVTM and CDR2 ANQGSEA. Trimming removed 8 bases at V and 6 bases at J, with 16 bases between. The CDR3 extends over 12 amino acids. In nucleotides, the CDR3 is TGCAGCACCCTCTCCACTTTGAATGGCTACACCTTC. This sequence encodes CSTLSTLNGYTF.

V gene TRBV28 combines with J gene TRBJ1-5; tentative D call: TRBD1 (5 bases). CDR3 size: 14 residues. V was trimmed by 3 bases and J by 7 bases, leaving 13 bases between them. Germline values: CDR1 MDHEN, CDR2 SYDVKM. The CDR3: CASSFLGGEQPQHF. In nucleotides, the CDR3 is TGTGCCAGCAGTTTTTTGGGGGGGGAGCAGCCCCAGCATTTT.

This clone occurred once. CDR3 DNA: TGCGCCAGCAGCCAAGAGTTGGGCGGGAGGTCGGATACGCAGTATTTT. Translating it yields CASSQELGGRSDTQYF. This chain uses TRBV4-3 with TRBJ2-3; 8 nucleotides agree with TRBD2. This CDR3 contains 16 residues. J was trimmed by 6 bases and V by 0 bases; bases with no gene match: 8. The germline CDR1 and CDR2 sequences are LGHNA and YSLEER.

The chain carries TRBV2 and TRBJ2-5, with 8 bases aligning to TRBD1. This CDR3 comprises 14 residues. The V gene's germline CDR1 is SNHLY and CDR2 FYNNEI. V lost 4 bases to trimming and J lost 4 bases; unmatched junction nucleotides: 5. CDR3 in amino acids: CASSGTGMGETQYF. CDR3 nucleotide sequence: TGTGCCAGCAGTGGGACAGGGATGGGAGAGACCCAGTACTTC. The whole variable domain, remainder taken from reference TRBV2 and TRBJ2-5, is EPEVTQTPSHQVTQMGQEVILRCVPISNHLYFYWYRQILGQKVEFLVSFYNNEISEKSEIFDDQFSVERPDGSNFTLKIRSTKLEDSAMYFCASSGTGMGETQYFGPGTRLLVL.

The genes are TRBV6-5 and TRBJ1-2, with D possibly TRBD1 on 5 matching bases. The CDR3 has 13 amino acids. From germline, CDR1 is MNHEY and CDR2 SVGAGI. Trimming shortened V by 6 bases and J by 7 bases, and 15 bases separated the two germline ends. CDR3: CASSLSGVGGYTF. The DNA of the CDR3 is TGTGCCAGCAGCCTGTCGGGGGTGGGTGGCTACACCTTC.

The chain joins TRBV7-9 to TRBJ2-1, with 7 bases identical to TRBD2. The CDR3 totals 16 residues. Germline V gene lookup returns CDR1 SEHNR and CDR2 FQNEAQ (reference sequence). V shed 2 bases and J 5 bases; nucleotides not matched to a gene: 9. CDR3 nucleotides: TGTGCCAGCAGCTTACCATTGGGCGGGAGCCACAATGAGCAGTTCTTC. Translating gives CASSLPLGGSHNEQFF.

The chain is built from TRBV4-3 and TRBJ2-5; 7 nucleotides align to TRBD1. This CDR3 spans 16 amino acids. The V gene's germline CDR1 is LGHNA and CDR2 YSLEER. J gave up 5 bases and V 1 base, and 10 bases lay outside the gene matches. The CDR3 coding sequence is TGCGCCAGCAGCCAAGTTAACAGGGGCTTGGGGGAGACCCAGTACTTC. Protein sequence: CASSQVNRGLGETQYF.

V gene TRBV7-2 combines with J gene TRBJ2-1; 9 bases are shared with TRBD2. The CDR3 length is 17 residues. Trimming at V came to 4 bases and at J to 7 bases, leaving 14 bases not matched to a gene. Germline V gene data show CDR1 as SGHTA and CDR2 as FQGNSA. CDR3 loop: CASSSEGASGVTNEQFF. In DNA, the CDR3 is TGTGCCAGCAGCTCCGAAGGGGCTAGCGGGGTTACTAATGAGCAGTTCTTC.

V usage is TRBV6-1 and J usage is TRBJ2-1; 7 bases match TRBD1. With V trimmed by 5 bases and J by 7 bases, 11 bases remained unmatched. Germline V lookup: CDR1 MNHNS, CDR2 SASEGT. This CDR3 contains 15 residues. The CDR3 protein is CASSSPQTGRNEQFF. CDR3 in DNA: TGTGCCAGCAGTTCCCCGCAGACAGGGCGGAATGAGCAGTTCTTC.

The chain is built from TRBV27 and TRBJ2-7; D is unclear. The CDR3 spans 13 residues. With 5 bases removed from V and 3 bases from J, the gap between germline ends came to 11 bases. Per the germline V gene, CDR1 is MNHEY and CDR2 is SMNVEV (reference sequence). The CDR3 region is CASSLDAYYEQYF. DNA for the CDR3: TGTGCCAGCAGTCTAGACGCTTACTACGAGCAGTACTTC.

This chain uses TRBV4-3 with TRBJ2-1, with D possibly matching TRBD1 (6 bases). CDR3 size: 13 residues. Trimming stripped 0 bases from V and 9 bases from J, with 9 bases between. Germline V gene sequence: CDR1 LGHNA, CDR2 YSLEER. The CDR3 here is CASSQESGVEQFF. For the CDR3, the DNA is TGCGCCAGCAGCCAAGAGTCAGGGGTTGAGCAGTTCTTC.

The chain recombines TRBV5-6 with TRBJ2-1; 11 nucleotides line up with TRBD2. The CDR3 spans 15 residues. The ends lost 2 bases at V and 13 bases at J; junction bases unmatched: 11. The germline V gene has CDR1 SGHDT and CDR2 YYEEEE. CDR3 residues: CASSFGLAGGPGQFF. The CDR3 bases are TGTGCCAGCAGCTTCGGGCTAGCGGGGGGACCCGGTCAGTTCTTC.

The chain links TRBV4-2 to TRBJ2-7; the D is unclear. From germline, CDR1 is LGHNA and CDR2 YNFKEQ. CDR3 length: 11 amino acids. Between the trimmed V and J ends, which lost 1 base and 5 bases, there was a span of 3 bases. The CDR3 DNA follows: TGTGCCAGCAGCCAAGGCGACGAGCAGTACTTC. Translated: CASSQGDEQYF.